This note documents a single TCR beta chain sequence. This clone's antigen is unknown. Qualities for individual bases were not recorded, and no much larger clone is one base off. The data derive from a study of cytomegalovirus exposure and HLA in healthy donors (dated by TCRdb to about 2017). Turning to the overall study: According to an earlier analysis of around 600 of the donors, about 179 million T cells yielded 117 million unique TCR beta sequences and about 300 Gb of sequence data. Donor age, sex, ethnicity and CMV serostatus were collected together with the repertoire data. A handful of DR-DQ haplotypes were handled as single units for association and clustering because linkage in the cohort was strong. Besides the first cohort of 550 to 750 subjects, a separate validation cohort made up of around 120 different subjects was used. Both class I and class II loci were covered by HLA typing, at four-digit resolution. Among 398 genotyped donors of the cohort, an average of approximately 230,000 unique TCR beta nucleotide sequences were sequenced per donor, around 18% of them non-productive. An earlier analysis of several hundred of the donors applied high-throughput TCR beta sequencing to assess whether each TCR beta V gene segment acted as functional or pseudogenic. The T cell repertoires of 666 subjects were profiled by immunosequencing and related to cytomegalovirus serostatus. The study combined high-throughput TCR immunosequencing, statistical association of individual TCRs with disease status, and machine learning to predict cytomegalovirus infection status. In the later analysis, no new phenotypic data were used to find candidate immune exposures; instead, reliance was placed on TCR beta sequences and their occurrence across donors. An early release covering roughly 600 HLA-typed donors comprised about 310 gigabases of sequencing data and approximately 80 million unique TCR sequences. All discovery cohort repertoires had been generated on a single sequencing platform. A later analysis re-examined previously published TCR beta repertoires from roughly 650 donors and added high-resolution HLA genotyping to investigate patterns of TCR occurrence. The aim of the study was to test whether cataloging public T cell receptors could identify signatures of past pathogen exposure. Typing coverage differed by locus: A, B, C, DRB1 and DQB1 were typed in about 620-630 donors, DQA1 in about 500, DPA1 in nearly 610, and DPB1 in roughly 470. Of the 300 to 500 genotyped donors, 65% to 90% were placed in the genetic ancestry cluster associated with self-reported Caucasian donors. In a later genetic analysis, genome-wide SNP genotypes for about three fifths of the roughly 670 donors were used, and that subset was treated as a discovery cohort.

V is reduced by 1 base and J by 7 bases, leaving a spacing of 13 bases between them. CDR1 MGHRA and CDR2 YSYEKL were looked up in the germline V gene. The CDR3, cysteine through phenylalanine, is 15 amino acids long. Only the CDR3 DNA stays, 45 bases, in frame from base 1. The cohort consisted of 650 to 850 healthy bone marrow donors. All cohort members were sampled while nominally healthy, although unrecorded immune exposures were likely present. The donor was CMV seropositive and belonged to the group of about 290 seropositive cohort members. A peripheral blood sample was provided by each donor, and peripheral blood mononuclear cells were used for TCR beta sequencing. Genomic DNA was extracted from the blood cell samples with the Qiagen DNeasy Blood Extraction Kit. Study-level results and caveats: Linkage disequilibrium might explain the correlated functional status among segregating V segments, but an unknown experimental factor could not be ruled out. Compared with the approximately 600-donor mean, donors in an Asian-associated ancestry cluster had fewer N-insertions in productive TCRs, according to a later genetic analysis. A cluster of highly shared sequence variants was judged likely to be a technical artifact of the sequencing pipeline. A further reported finding was that TCR beta sequences accurately predicted the HLA-A and HLA-B alleles for most subjects in the first cohort. A later genetic analysis associated a missense DCLRE1C variant with V-gene and J-gene trimming of TCR beta chains, and an independent cohort replicated the association. In an earlier analysis of 587 of the donors, most TCR beta V segments were observed in productive rearrangements about 90% or about 30% of the time, broadly matching IMGT annotations. According to a later analysis, most CMV-associated TCR beta chains appeared to be HLA-restricted, and the HLA associations seemed to be driven largely by CMV exposure. According to the authors, the approach could potentially be generalized to other disease states and immunological phenotypes. At a false discovery rate of 0.05, a later analysis linked 15,000 to 20,000 TCR beta sequences to specific HLA alleles. Because counts were too low, seventeen rarely observed V segments, including chromosome 9 orphons, were left out of the earlier analysis of some 600 of the donors. While some public TCRs were present in many individuals, most TCR sequences turned up only very rarely across donors. Some IMGT-functional V segments, including TRBV6-2 and TRBV6-3, could not be told apart with the 87-base-pair reads, so those segments were excluded. Compared with equally common non-associated chains, HLA-associated TCR beta chains in a later analysis were more clonally expanded and had lower generation probabilities. This cohort had only TCR beta chains sequenced, and the lack of alpha or paired-chain data limited which features could be detected. In a later analysis, several top co-occurrence clusters were reported to appear linked to parvovirus B19, influenza, CMV and Epstein-Barr virus. Presence/absence analyses assumed roughly uniform sequencing depth across donors, an assumption that may not hold. A few of the identified cytomegalovirus-associated TCR beta chains were confirmed in vitro to be specific for cytomegalovirus antigens. In a later analysis, the rate of TCR association differed among HLA loci, with DRB1 alleles having the most associated TCRs and HLA-C alleles having the fewest. Strong co-occurrence of HLA alleles, especially DR and DQ, made assigning TCR associations to individual alleles difficult. HLA typing was unavailable for some donors at each locus, so association tests used only the typed subset. The only immune exposure information available for the cohort was CMV serostatus. The study gave a list of under 200 TCR beta chains associated with cytomegalovirus. Cytomegalovirus status was reported to be diagnosed by the classifier with high specificity and sensitivity in both the original and validation cohorts.

The protocol used for the library was the immunoSEQ multiplex PCR assay. A mixture of 60 forward primers for TCR Vbeta segments and 13 reverse primers for TCR Jbeta segments was used in the multiplex PCR. Amplification of the CDR3 region of rearranged TCR beta genes was performed with a multiplex PCR assay on genomic DNA. The amplified TCR beta libraries were sequenced on the Illumina HiSeq System as 87-base-pair reads. Per the original workflow: A later analysis counted 75 million to 100 million unique TCR beta chains across the 670 or so repertoires, and around 9.9 million of these chains were shared by at least two donors. Raw reads were error-corrected and collapsed into unique sequences by a nearest-neighbor algorithm in which closely related sequences were merged to remove PCR and sequencing errors. V, D and J gene segments were assigned by aligning CDR3 sequences to IMGT reference sequences. For a sequence to be retained, a match of at least six nucleotides to both a V gene segment and a J gene segment was required. Rearrangements were called productive when the CDR3 lacked stop codons and stayed in frame with V and J; all others were non-productive. CDR3 was defined according to IMGT convention as the region running from the second conserved V-encoded cysteine to the conserved J-encoded phenylalanine. The earlier analysis of roughly 590 of the donors excluded any sequence lacking an unambiguous match to a single V gene segment. In an earlier analysis of several hundred of the donors, a V segment was called functional when productive rearrangements were above 56.7%, and segregating when the standard deviation between donors exceeded 5%. A statistical classification framework was built to diagnose cytomegalovirus status from the catalog of TCR beta chain sequences. In a later analysis, TCR nucleotide sequences were compared against IMGT/GENE-DB human TR gene sequences so that V and J genes could be assigned. Using the TCRdist pipeline, a later analysis assigned CDR3 sequences along with most-parsimonious VDJ recombination scenarios. In a later analysis, each TCR beta chain was defined by its CDR3 amino acid sequence together with its V-gene family, and reads without a unique V-gene family were excluded. In a later analysis, approximately 590 highly shared, low-generation-probability nucleotide sequences were removed to address suspected cross-contamination and a sequencing artifact. In a later analysis, a clonal expansion index was calculated for each public chain from normalized within-repertoire ranks of inferred template counts. A later analysis computed generation probabilities with a VDJ recombination model fitted to out-of-frame rearrangements, and checked the results against IGoR. A later analysis scored TCR-TCR, TCR-HLA and TCR-CMV co-occurrence with hypergeometric tests, applying a repertoire-size bias correction to TCR pairs. To estimate false discovery rates, a later analysis permuted the HLA or CMV assignments 20 times. In a later analysis, co-occurring TCRs were grouped with DBSCAN, and TCRdist sequence similarity was added when clustering was performed within HLA-allele-positive subsets. Co-occurrence clustering excluded repertoires with fewer than 30,000 or more than 120,000 public chains, plus five with anomalous nucleotide sharing. What TCRdb holds here is the immuneACCESS table cut down to in-frame rearrangements. Part of the clones is not present; checked against another copy, under half of the missing clones reflect an unresolved V gene, and the others are unexplained. V and J calls and clone size come straight from that table; D and trimming were deduced from the DNA. The table for this sample lists about 180,000 clones; roughly 84% of them were counted only once. The biggest ten clones account for approximately 1.2% of the sample.

The receptor chain draws on TRBV4-1 and TRBJ1-4; a tentative D call is TRBD1 (6 bases match). Sequencing input: PBMCs. The TCR was taken from a girl aged 2-9 years in good health and CMV-seropositive. The CDR3 reads as follows: CASSQAGTGTEKLFF. The nucleotides read TGCGCCAGCAGCCAAGCGGGAACAGGGACTGAAAAACTGTTTTTT.